This T cell receptor beta chain was identified during a study of post-analysis software for immune sequencing data. Whole-study context: Secondary progressive, relapsing-remitting and progressive-relapsing multiple sclerosis were among the included disease courses. Study results and caveats: Compared against controls, patients with multiple sclerosis displayed significantly lower normalized Chao1 diversity. The study found TRBV5-6, TRBV5-1 and TRBV20-1 among roughly 5 TRBV segments more frequent in patients than controls. With F measure, samples from one preparation batch clustered together strongly.

Sequencing libraries made from TCR beta cDNA carried unique molecular identifiers. Researchers reported some 500,000 cDNA molecules coming from roughly 1 to 10 million T cells. MiXCR was run by TCRdb on the PCR reads, yielding one entry per CDR3 protein. Of some 690,000 distinct CDR3 sequences in the sample, about 27% were seen once. This clonotype was picked up a small number of times. Its antigen is as yet unknown. Germline CDR1 is SGHTA and CDR2 is FQGNSA. Between the trimmed V and J ends, which lost 6 bases and 8 bases, there was a span of 16 bases. The CDR3 runs to 14 residues. Sequenced sample: blood. The V gene is TRBV7-2, the J gene TRBJ1-4, with D possibly TRBD1 on 5 matching bases. The source of this sequence is a girl aged 5-17 years with multiple sclerosis. The chain's CDR3 is CASSSGLRGEKLFF. CDR3 sequence (DNA): TGTGCCAGCAGTTCGGGACTCCGAGGGGAAAAACTGTTTTTT. Complete variable domain (other parts from reference TRBV7-2 and TRBJ1-4): GAGVSQSPSNKVTEKGKDVELRCDPISGHTALYWYRQSLGQGLEFLIYFQGNSAPDKSGLPSDRFSAERTGGSVSTLTIQRTQQEDSAVYLCASSSGLRGEKLFFGSGTQLSVL.